This TCR beta chain originates from a study of T-cell memory formation after mild COVID-19. Overall study: Most TCR clusters belonged to a single donor.

Per germline, CDR1 SNHLY and CDR2 FYNNEI. This CDR3 has 13 residues. V lost 4 bases and J lost 7, with 13 bases in between. UMIs and sample barcodes were carried by the TCR alpha and TCR beta cDNA libraries that 5'RACE produced using constant-segment primers. From the 5' RACE reads, TCRdb called clonotypes with MiXCR, one entry per CDR3 protein. The sample consists of about 470,000 distinct CDR3 sequences, 20% to 25% of them appearing once. Study-level results: Chiefly within CM and EM were the contracting CD4+ clones; CD8+ ones were within EMRA.

In its sample, this clonotype was seen once. Its specificity is not known. This rearrangement joins TRBV2 to TRBJ1-2; perhaps TRBD1 as D (6 bases). The sequenced material came from PBMCs or a T cell subset sorted from them (not recorded which). This TCR was sampled from an adult woman who had mild COVID-19 (a few samples of this study predate the infection). Cell type and time point are not known. CDR3 loop: CASSARGRAGYTF. The CDR3 DNA sequence: TGTGCCAGCAGTGCCAGGGGTCGAGCTGGCTACACCTTC. The full variable domain, with the rest looked up from reference TRBV2 and TRBJ1-2, is EPEVTQTPSHQVTQMGQEVILRCVPISNHLYFYWYRQILGQKVEFLVSFYNNEISEKSEIFDDQFSVERPDGSNFTLKIRSTKLEDSAMYFCASSARGRAGYTFGSGTRLTVV.